This T cell receptor (beta chain) was observed in a study of human thymus T cells. Clones were sequenced by immunoSEQ multiplex PCR, and TCRdb holds only the in-frame ones, with some missing. Found here are some 130,000 clones, over 85% of them singletons; the top ten hold around 0.025%. Resected material from corrective heart surgery provided the thymus tissue analysed. Whole-study results and caveats: Related reports documented highly overlapping thymic repertoires among unrelated individuals. Repertoires sampled from thymus and blood appeared biased in V and J gene usage.

On this clone itself: The antigen is not known.

Sequencing input: thymus tissue. The TCR sequence derives from a boy under three years old with a congenital heart defect but otherwise immunologically healthy.

The chain's CDR3 is CASSQGSFMDRAGETQYF. As DNA, the CDR3 is TGCGCCAGCAGCCAAGGGTCGTTTATGGACAGGGCGGGGGAGACCCAGTACTTC. The chain recombines TRBV4-3 with TRBJ2-5, with 8 bases lining up with TRBD1. V lost 1 base and J lost 5; bases outside the gene matches: 15. CDR1 is LGHNA, CDR2 YSLEER, per germline. The CDR3 has 18 amino acids.